These T cell receptor beta chains were read from a single sample in a study of PD-1 blockade in mismatch repair-deficient tumors. The data were produced by immunoSEQ multiplex PCR, yet TCRdb's version contains in-frame clones alone and is incomplete. Of under 150,000 clones in the sample, approximately 91% were seen once. Here the sequenced sample was peripheral blood, taken approximately 72 weeks after starting pembrolizumab. Receptors originate from an adult with mismatch repair-deficient cancer. CDR3s include the opening cysteine and the closing phenylalanine or tryptophan. Fields, in order: V gene, J gene, CDR3 protein.

V: TRBV6-5
J: TRBJ2-5
CDR3: CASSYRLEETQYF

V: TRBV5-6
J: TRBJ2-5
CDR3: CASSLYRVGQETQYF

V: TRBV27
J: TRBJ2-1
CDR3: CASSLAGGIIEQFF

V: TRBV4-1
J: TRBJ2-7
CDR3: CASSQVATGLHEQYF

V: TRBV2
J: TRBJ2-6
CDR3: CASREGPSGANVLTF

V: TRBV11-3
J: TRBJ2-7
CDR3: CASTDRGTGDEQYF

V: TRBV4-3
J: TRBJ2-6
CDR3: CASSPSVGSGANVLTF

V: TRBV6-1
J: TRBJ2-7
CDR3: CASVKAYEQYF

V: TRBV30
J: TRBJ2-7
CDR3: CAWSDRDRGYEQYF

V: TRBV19
J: TRBJ2-7
CDR3: CASKGGISGGRRGEQYF

V: TRBV27
J: TRBJ2-7
CDR3: CASSGRGGVNYEQYF

V: TRBV4-1
J: TRBJ1-2
CDR3: CASSQGTGTEGYTF

V: TRBV7-6
J: TRBJ2-2
CDR3: CASSLAGYGRGTGELFF

V: TRBV19
J: TRBJ1-1
CDR3: CASSGQGWGTEAFF

V: TRBV7-6
J: TRBJ2-7
CDR3: CASSPLIGTGKYEQYF

V: TRBV21-1
J: TRBJ2-7
CDR3: CASSLRTDSYEQYF

V: TRBV14
J: TRBJ2-6
CDR3: CASSRGGANVLTF

V: TRBV14
J: TRBJ1-2
CDR3: CASSQDQTGDYYGYTF

V: TRBV2
J: TRBJ1-5
CDR3: CASSEGTVSNQPQHF

V: TRBV27
J: TRBJ1-5
CDR3: CASSLGSGQPQHF

V: TRBV30
J: TRBJ2-7
CDR3: CAWGGQSRYYEQYF

V: TRBV14
J: TRBJ2-4
CDR3: CASSQGGIGKNIQYF

V: TRBV11-2
J: TRBJ2-7
CDR3: CASSLSVDYEQYF

V: TRBV27
J: TRBJ2-1
CDR3: CASRVTSVNNEQFF

V: TRBV7-6
J: TRBJ2-1
CDR3: CASSLGDPNYNEQFF

V: TRBV27
J: TRBJ2-3
CDR3: CASSLNRDSRGADTQYF

V: TRBV11-2
J: TRBJ2-2
CDR3: CASSWDGNTGELFF

V: TRBV7-3
J: TRBJ2-1
CDR3: CASSLGGRRFF

V: TRBV27
J: TRBJ2-3
CDR3: CASRDRGQGYTDTQYF

V: TRBV7-3
J: TRBJ2-1
CDR3: CASSLTWDGYNEQFF

V: TRBV7-2
J: TRBJ1-1
CDR3: CASSFGQPEAFF

V: TRBV10-3
J: TRBJ2-7
CDR3: CAIGAGGYYEQYF

V: TRBV21-1
J: TRBJ1-1
CDR3: CASSKGVRVFF

V: TRBV5-6
J: TRBJ1-1
CDR3: CASSLSTEAFF

V: TRBV28
J: TRBJ2-7
CDR3: CAGRGLARTTYEQYF

V: TRBV7-9
J: TRBJ2-2
CDR3: CASSLTSNTGELFF

V: TRBV27
J: TRBJ2-1
CDR3: CASSFRWEGYNEQFF

V: TRBV5-1
J: TRBJ2-7
CDR3: CASSRDREEDEQYF

V: TRBV7-9
J: TRBJ1-2
CDR3: CATSPGSNYGYTF

V: TRBV19
J: TRBJ2-5
CDR3: CASSMGGPETQYF

V: TRBV19
J: TRBJ2-7
CDR3: CASSIGRGISYEQYF

V: TRBV10-3
J: TRBJ2-2
CDR3: CADRDREWANTGELFF

V: TRBV30
J: TRBJ1-1
CDR3: CAWSMVGTEAFF

V: TRBV11-2
J: TRBJ2-7
CDR3: CASSSFDGSPYEQYF

V: TRBV2
J: TRBJ2-7
CDR3: CASSTDRGPPYEQYF

V: TRBV7-9
J: TRBJ2-1
CDR3: CASTLSGRYNEQFF

V: TRBV2
J: TRBJ2-1
CDR3: CASREGGANEQFF

V: TRBV7-1
J: TRBJ2-7
CDR3: CASGATYERYF

V: TRBV18
J: TRBJ2-7
CDR3: CASSPRDGAYEQYF

V: TRBV7-9
J: TRBJ2-5
CDR3: CASRVRGAGGAEETQYF

V: TRBV4-1
J: TRBJ2-1
CDR3: CASSRPQGKEQFF

V: TRBV9
J: TRBJ2-4
CDR3: CASSPPGLGKNIQYF

V: TRBV27
J: TRBJ2-7
CDR3: CASSPWTGVAYEQYF

V: TRBV28
J: TRBJ1-1
CDR3: CASSLLGLLRQGGPPEAFF

V: TRBV25-1
J: TRBJ2-1
CDR3: CASSESRASDEQFF

V: TRBV6-5
J: TRBJ1-1
CDR3: CASSVGGRAFF

V: TRBV18
J: TRBJ1-4
CDR3: CASSPARNEKLFF

V: TRBV30
J: TRBJ2-7
CDR3: CAWSGLNEQYF

V: TRBV29-1
J: TRBJ1-2
CDR3: CSVRRGDGYTF